The source of this T cell receptor (beta chain) is a study of cytotoxic CD8 clonotypes in ibrutinib-treated CLL. Study as a whole: Response was recorded as partial in 24 patients and complete in 2; at median approximately 65 months, approximately 14 remained remitted and about twelve had progressed. Findings and caveats of the study: Collection times varied between progressing and sustained-remission patients. Clonality showed a rise at ibrutinib response that reversed toward baseline at progression.

With 7 bases removed from V and 3 bases from J, the gap between germline ends came to 15 bases. The V gene's germline CDR1 is MDHEN and CDR2 SYDVKM. CDR3 length: 14 amino acids. As concerns this clone: Its target is not known.

Clones were read by immunoSEQ multiplex PCR, and TCRdb kept only the in-frame ones, dropping some. The table records approximately 330,000 clones, roughly 85% of them present only once. The gene calls are TRBV28 and TRBJ1-1; perhaps TRBD1 as D (5 bases). The starting material was PBMCs, obtained before ibrutinib treatment. This receptor was taken from a human donor with chronic lymphocytic leukemia. In DNA, the CDR3 is TGTGCCAGCATCAAAGGAGGGGCGGACACTGAAGCTTTCTTT. Amino acid sequence: CASIKGGADTEAFF.